These 6 T cell receptor beta chains originate from one sample sequenced in a study of metastatic and nonmetastatic thyroid tumors. No treatment had been given to any patient before thyroid surgery. TCRdb re-called clones via MiXCR from the PCR reads. This sample has around 23,000 clones; about 30% occur once, and the top ten carry around 5.4%. The sequencing sample was made of tumor tissue. The source of these receptors is a female donor with papillary thyroid cancer or a benign thyroid nodule (not recorded which). Some clones in this sample may be carry-over from other donors' samples.

This chain links TRBV6-1 with TRBJ1-1, with D perhaps matching TRBD1 (6 bases). The CDR3 runs to 14 residues. The ends were cut back, 10 bases at V and 3 bases at J, with 18 bases in the middle. The germline CDR1 and CDR2 sequences are MNHNS and SASEGT. This CDR3 is CAIYWGLGDTEAFF. The CDR3 nucleotides read TGTGCCATCTACTGGGGGCTCGGAGACACTGAAGCTTTCTTT.

In its sample, this clone ranks as medium-sized. This chain connects TRBV4-1 to TRBJ1-5; weak D call: TRBD1 (5 bases). Germline V gene sequence: CDR1 MGHRA, CDR2 YSYEKL. The length of the CDR3 is 14 residues. Between the trimmed V and J ends, which lost 0 bases and 13 bases, there was a span of 16 bases. The CDR3 loop reads CASSQDGTASSQHF. The CDR3 DNA reads TGCGCCAGCAGCCAAGACGGGACCGCCTCGTCACAGCATTTT.

This clone was seen at least ten times. The rearrangement joins TRBV11-2 to TRBJ2-1; 12 nucleotides align to TRBD2. Looked up from germline, CDR1 is SGHAT and CDR2 is FQNNGV. V shed 3 bases and J 7 bases; nucleotides not matched to a gene: 7. CDR3 length: 16 residues. The CDR3 region has the DNA TGTGCCAGCAGCTTGCTAGCGGGGGGGCTTGGGAATGAGCAGTTCTTC. This sequence encodes CASSLLAGGLGNEQFF.

This clone was seen ten or more times. The CDR3 region is CASSLVGTASYNEQFF. The CDR3 DNA reads as TGTGCCAGCAGCTTAGTTGGGACCGCGTCCTACAATGAGCAGTTCTTC. The gene calls are TRBV7-9 and TRBJ2-1; TRBD1 or TRBD2 may be the D gene (5 bases each). CDR3 size: 16 residues. Germline V lookup: CDR1 SEHNR, CDR2 FQNEAQ (reference sequence). V lost 1 base and J lost 1, with 11 bases in between.

The rearrangement joins TRBV5-1 to TRBJ1-6, with a tentative D call TRBD1 (6 bases). Trimming removed 0 bases at V and 2 bases at J, with 9 bases between. The CDR3 runs 16 residues. CDR1 SGHRS and CDR2 YFSETQ come from the germline V gene. The CDR3, as DNA: TGCGCCAGCAGCTTGGACACAGGGACCTATAATTCACCCCTCCACTTT. Its protein product is CASSLDTGTYNSPLHF.

V usage is TRBV12-3 or TRBV12-4 and J usage is TRBJ2-7; D is possibly TRBD1 (5 bases). This CDR3 contains 15 residues. With 5 bases removed from V and 0 bases from J, the gap between germline ends came to 14 bases. The CDR3 spells CASSDTRQSSYEQYF. In nucleotides, the CDR3 is TGTGCCAGCAGTGACACCAGACAGAGCTCCTACGAGCAGTACTTC.